Listed below are T cell receptor beta chains from one sample, sequenced in a study of T cell responses to AZD1222 COVID-19 vaccine. Generated by immunoSEQ multiplex PCR, the TCRdb table keeps only in-frame clones and is missing some. This sample has about 98,000 clones, with roughly 90% found just once. The specimen was peripheral blood, collected on day 0 of AZD1222 vaccination. The receptors shown here come from an adult in good health. The CDR3 runs from the conserved cysteine through the conserved F or W. A D gene is named only where the DNA matches it firmly. Only some rows state a clone size, as once, few, many or a class for expanded clones.

clone size,V gene,J gene,D gene,CDR3 DNA,CDR3 protein
once,TRBV5-8,TRBJ1-5,TRBD1,TGTGCCAGCAGCTTTCTTATCGGGACAGGCGACAATCAGCCCCAGCATTTT,CASSFLIGTGDNQPQHF
-,TRBV9,TRBJ1-2,-,TGTGCCAGCAGCGTAACCGGGAACTATGGCTACACCTTC,CASSVTGNYGYTF
-,TRBV7-2,TRBJ2-7,-,TGTGCCAGCAGCCAGGGTAGTTCTCGCGAGCAGTACTTC,CASSQGSSREQYF
-,TRBV2,TRBJ2-4,TRBD1,TGTGCCAGCAGTGTTCCCGGGACAGCGAAAAACATTCAGTACTTC,CASSVPGTAKNIQYF
once,TRBV7-9,TRBJ1-1,-,TGTGCCAGCACCTCGGGAGGGCCAGCTGAAGCTTTCTTT,CASTSGGPAEAFF
once,TRBV6-6,TRBJ2-1,TRBD1,TGTGCCAGCAGGACAGGGGCCCCCTCCTACAATGAGCAGTTCTTC,CASRTGAPSYNEQFF
-,TRBV9,TRBJ2-3,TRBD2,TGTGCCAGCAGCGCCTCCCTAGCGGGAGGGAGAGGCACGCAGTATTTT,CASSASLAGGRGTQYF
-,TRBV5-4,TRBJ2-7,TRBD1,TGTGCCAGCAGGAAAGGACAGGGCAGCCACGAGCAGTACTTC,CASRKGQGSHEQYF
-,TRBV7-2,TRBJ2-1,TRBD2,TGTGCCAGCAGCTTAGAGGGGACTAGCGGGAGGTTTTACAATGAGCAGTTCTTC,CASSLEGTSGRFYNEQFF
-,TRBV5-1,TRBJ2-2,TRBD1,TGCGCCAGCAGCGAAATCCTACCGGGACAGGGGCTCACCGGGGAGCTGTTTTTT,CASSEILPGQGLTGELFF
-,TRBV18,TRBJ2-1,TRBD1,TGTGCCAGCTCTCCGGACAGGGAAGCCTACAATGAGCAGTTCTTC,CASSPDREAYNEQFF
-,TRBV4-2,TRBJ1-1,-,TGTGCCAGCAGCCAATTACAGGGCGGGACTGAAGCTTTCTTT,CASSQLQGGTEAFF
-,TRBV11-2,TRBJ2-7,-,TGTGCCAGCAGCTTGGGAGCTAGCCACGAGCAGTACTTC,CASSLGASHEQYF
-,TRBV27,TRBJ1-5,-,TGTGCCAGCAGTTTCCGGGACCCCAATCAGCCCCAGCATTTT,CASSFRDPNQPQHF
-,TRBV10-3,TRBJ2-7,TRBD2,TGTGCCATCAGTGAGTCCACTGGGACTAGCGGGAGGATCGGCTACGAGCAGTACTTC,CAISESTGTSGRIGYEQYF
-,TRBV19,TRBJ2-1,TRBD1,TGTGCCAGTAGTACACGGACAGGGACGGCCAATGAGCAGTTCTTC,CASSTRTGTANEQFF
once,TRBV3-1/TRBV3-2,TRBJ2-4,-,TGTGCCAGCAGCCAGAGGGAGTGGGGCATGAACATTCAGTACTTC,CASSQREWGMNIQYF
once,TRBV11-3,TRBJ2-1,TRBD2,TGTGCCAGCAGCCGTAGAAGCGGGAGGACCTACAATGAGCAGTTCTTC,CASSRRSGRTYNEQFF
-,TRBV6-2/TRBV6-3,TRBJ1-1,-,TGTGCCAGCAGCCGTCTGAACACTGAAGCTTTCTTT,CASSRLNTEAFF
-,TRBV11-2,TRBJ2-3,-,TGTGCCAGCAGCTTAGGGGGCCGGGCGACTAGCACAGATACGCAGTATTTT,CASSLGGRATSTDTQYF
few,TRBV6-5,TRBJ2-3,-,TGTGCCAGCAGGCCAGAGGGAACCTCCACAGATACGCAGTATTTT,CASRPEGTSTDTQYF
-,TRBV2,TRBJ2-2,-,TGTGCCAGCAGTCTTAGCGAAAAGAACACCGGGGAGCTGTTTTTT,CASSLSEKNTGELFF
-,TRBV11-3,TRBJ1-3,-,TGTGCCAGCAGCGTCGGTGGGGGAAACACCATATATTTT,CASSVGGGNTIYF
-,TRBV10-1,TRBJ2-3,-,TGCGCCAGCGCGAGTCAGGTCACAGATACGCAGTATTTT,CASASQVTDTQYF
-,TRBV9,TRBJ1-6,-,TGTGCCAACCCCGGGACGGGCAATTCACCCCTCCACTTT,CANPGTGNSPLHF
once,TRBV9,TRBJ2-5,-,TGTGCCAGCAGCGTTTCACAGCAAGAGACCCAGTACTTC,CASSVSQQETQYF
-,TRBV6-5,TRBJ1-1,-,TGTGCCAGCAGTTACTCGGGCGGGAACACTGAAGCTTTCTTT,CASSYSGGNTEAFF
-,TRBV28,TRBJ1-4,TRBD1,TGTGCCAGCAGTCACCGACAGGGAATAGAAAAACTGTTTTTT,CASSHRQGIEKLFF
-,TRBV19,TRBJ1-1,TRBD1,TGTGCCAGTAGCCTTCCAGGGGGTTCTGAAGCTTTCTTT,CASSLPGGSEAFF
-,TRBV18,TRBJ2-7,TRBD2,TGTGCCAGCTCACCCCTAGCGGGAGTCAACGAGCAGTACTTC,CASSPLAGVNEQYF
-,TRBV3-1/TRBV3-2,TRBJ2-7,TRBD2,TGTGCCAGCAGCCCCGGACTAGCGGGATCCTACGAGCAGTACTTC,CASSPGLAGSYEQYF
-,TRBV30,TRBJ1-2,-,TGTGCCTGGACAGCGGGGGACTATGGCTACACCTTC,CAWTAGDYGYTF
-,TRBV15,TRBJ2-7,-,TGTGCCACCAGCAGAGATCTTGGGGACCACGAGCAGTACTTC,CATSRDLGDHEQYF
-,TRBV7-8,TRBJ2-5,TRBD2,TGTGCCAGCAGCTCCCTGGGTTGGCTAGCGGGAGATGAGACCCAGTACTTC,CASSSLGWLAGDETQYF
-,TRBV27,TRBJ1-1,-,TGTGCCAGCAGTTTCAGCCGGACGGGAGAAGCTTTCTTT,CASSFSRTGEAFF
-,TRBV28,TRBJ2-3,-,TGTGCCAGCAGTTTGTATGGGTGGAAGGGCACAGATACGCAGTATTTT,CASSLYGWKGTDTQYF
-,TRBV7-2,TRBJ1-5,-,TGTGCCAGCAGCTTAGCCTCCCCTGTAGGGGCCGGCAATCAGCCCCAGCATTTT,CASSLASPVGAGNQPQHF
-,TRBV20-1,TRBJ2-7,TRBD2,TGCAGTGCTAGTCGGGAGGGCCCCGGCGAGCAGTACTTC,CSASREGPGEQYF
-,TRBV10-3,TRBJ2-7,-,TGTGCCATCAGTGTTGCGGGGAAGGGCGACGAGCAGTACTTC,CAISVAGKGDEQYF
-,TRBV11-2,TRBJ2-1,TRBD2,TGTGCCAGCAGCTTAGAAGCGGGAGGGCCGTGGAATGAGCAGTTCTTC,CASSLEAGGPWNEQFF
-,TRBV10-3,TRBJ2-7,-,TGTGCCGTAATCAGCGAAAGCTCCTACGAGCAGTACTTC,CAVISESSYEQYF
-,TRBV6-1,TRBJ2-1,TRBD2,TGTGCCAGCAGTGAACAAACTAGCGTGATCTACAATGAGCAGTTCTTC,CASSEQTSVIYNEQFF